This TCR beta chain was sequenced during a study of T cells in women clearing cervical HPV infection. Data came from immunoSEQ multiplex PCR; TCRdb stores just in-frame clones and leaves some out. This sample's table reports 9,000 to 15,000 clones. CDR1 and CDR2 from the germline V gene are SQVTM and ANQGSEA. V was clipped by 3 bases and J by 0 bases, with 5 bases between them. The CDR3 is 12 residues long. On this clone: Coverage ceases 3 residues before the CDR3 finishes, and the germline J gene fills in the end.

The V gene is TRBV29-1, the J gene TRBJ2-5; D uncertain. Sequencing was carried out using blood buffy coat. The clonotype originates from a woman between 18 and 70 years old with a cervical HPV16 infection that either progressed to CIN3+ or cleared (not recorded which). The part of the CDR3 DNA that was read is TGCAGCGTTGAGTTCTACCAAGAGACC. This sequence encodes CSVEFYQET. The complete CDR3 protein is CSVEFYQETQYF.